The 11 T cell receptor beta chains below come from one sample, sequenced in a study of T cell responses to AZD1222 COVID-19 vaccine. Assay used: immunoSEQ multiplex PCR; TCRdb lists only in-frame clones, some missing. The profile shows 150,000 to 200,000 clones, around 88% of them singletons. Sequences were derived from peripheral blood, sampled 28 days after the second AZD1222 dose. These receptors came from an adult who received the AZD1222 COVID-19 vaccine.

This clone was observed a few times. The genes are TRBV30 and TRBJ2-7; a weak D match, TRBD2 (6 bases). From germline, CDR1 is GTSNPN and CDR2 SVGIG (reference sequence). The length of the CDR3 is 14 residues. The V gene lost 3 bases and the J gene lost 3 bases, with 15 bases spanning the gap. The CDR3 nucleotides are TGTGCCTGGAGAGTGGGGCGGGGTATCTACGAGCAGTACTTC. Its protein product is CAWRVGRGIYEQYF.

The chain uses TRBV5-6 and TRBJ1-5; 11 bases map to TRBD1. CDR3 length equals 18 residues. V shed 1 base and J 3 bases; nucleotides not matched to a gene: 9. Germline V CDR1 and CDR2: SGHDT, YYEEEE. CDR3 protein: CASSLWTGGVVVNQPQHF. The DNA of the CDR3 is TGTGCCAGCAGCTTGTGGACAGGGGGCGTTGTCGTCAATCAGCCCCAGCATTTT.

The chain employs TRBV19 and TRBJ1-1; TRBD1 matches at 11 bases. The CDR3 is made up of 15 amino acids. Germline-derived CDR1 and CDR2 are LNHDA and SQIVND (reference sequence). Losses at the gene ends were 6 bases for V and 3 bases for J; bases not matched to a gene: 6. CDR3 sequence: CASSMGQGGYTEAFF. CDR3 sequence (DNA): TGTGCCAGTAGCATGGGACAGGGGGGCTACACTGAAGCTTTCTTT.

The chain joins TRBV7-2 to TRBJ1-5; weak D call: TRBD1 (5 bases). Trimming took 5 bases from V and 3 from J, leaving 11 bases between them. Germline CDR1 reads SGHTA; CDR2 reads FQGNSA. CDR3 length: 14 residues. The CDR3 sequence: CASSTRDSNQPQHF. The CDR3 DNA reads TGTGCCAGCAGCACCCGGGACTCCAATCAGCCCCAGCATTTT.

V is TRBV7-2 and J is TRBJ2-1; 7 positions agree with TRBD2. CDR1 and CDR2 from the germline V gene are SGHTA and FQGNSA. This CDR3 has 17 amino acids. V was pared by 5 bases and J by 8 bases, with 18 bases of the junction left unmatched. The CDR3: CASSRSTGGVGKDEQFF. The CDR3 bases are TGTGCCAGCAGCAGATCCACGGGGGGTGTCGGCAAAGATGAGCAGTTCTTC.

Here the CDR3 reads CASSLDRAASPLHF. Written as DNA, the CDR3 is TGCGCCAGCAGCTTGGACAGGGCGGCATCACCCCTCCACTTT. This sequence joins TRBV10-1 and TRBJ1-6; 8 bases map to TRBD1. CDR3 length: 14 residues. Unmatched junction bases numbered 8, after V lost 6 bases and J lost 10 bases. CDR1 and CDR2 from the germline V gene are WNHNN and SYGVQD (reference sequence).

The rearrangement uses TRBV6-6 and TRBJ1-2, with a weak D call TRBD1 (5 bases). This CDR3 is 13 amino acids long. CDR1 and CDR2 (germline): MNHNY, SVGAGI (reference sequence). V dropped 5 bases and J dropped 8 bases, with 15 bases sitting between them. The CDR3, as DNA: TGTGCCAGCAGTCAAAGTGGGGGTTGGGGCTACACCTTC. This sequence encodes CASSQSGGWGYTF.

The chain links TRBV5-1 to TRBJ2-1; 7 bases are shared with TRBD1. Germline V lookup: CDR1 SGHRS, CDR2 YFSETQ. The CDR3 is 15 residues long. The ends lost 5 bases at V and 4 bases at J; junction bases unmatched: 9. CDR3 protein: CASSYPLDRYNEQFF. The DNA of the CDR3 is TGCGCCAGCAGTTACCCCTTGGACAGGTACAATGAGCAGTTCTTC.

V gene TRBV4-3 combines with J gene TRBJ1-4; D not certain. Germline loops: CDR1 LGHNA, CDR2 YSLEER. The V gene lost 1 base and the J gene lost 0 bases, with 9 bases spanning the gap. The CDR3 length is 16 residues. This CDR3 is CASSQGLIATNEKLFF. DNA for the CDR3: TGCGCCAGCAGCCAAGGATTGATTGCAACTAATGAAAAACTGTTTTTT.

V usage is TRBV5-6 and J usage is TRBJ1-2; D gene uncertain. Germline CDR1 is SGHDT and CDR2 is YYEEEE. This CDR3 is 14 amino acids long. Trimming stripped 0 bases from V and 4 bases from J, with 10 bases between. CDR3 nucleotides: TGTGCCAGCAGCTTGGTTTCGGAAAGCTATGGCTACACCTTC. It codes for CASSLVSESYGYTF.

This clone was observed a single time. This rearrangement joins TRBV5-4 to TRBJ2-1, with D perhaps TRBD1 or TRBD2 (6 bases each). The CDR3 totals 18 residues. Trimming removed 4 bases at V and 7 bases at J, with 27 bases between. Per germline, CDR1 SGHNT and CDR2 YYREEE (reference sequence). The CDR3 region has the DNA TGTGCCAGCAGCCCCCCACGGGGGCGGTCCCGGGGTGGTAATGAGCAGTTCTTC. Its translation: CASSPPRGRSRGGNEQFF.